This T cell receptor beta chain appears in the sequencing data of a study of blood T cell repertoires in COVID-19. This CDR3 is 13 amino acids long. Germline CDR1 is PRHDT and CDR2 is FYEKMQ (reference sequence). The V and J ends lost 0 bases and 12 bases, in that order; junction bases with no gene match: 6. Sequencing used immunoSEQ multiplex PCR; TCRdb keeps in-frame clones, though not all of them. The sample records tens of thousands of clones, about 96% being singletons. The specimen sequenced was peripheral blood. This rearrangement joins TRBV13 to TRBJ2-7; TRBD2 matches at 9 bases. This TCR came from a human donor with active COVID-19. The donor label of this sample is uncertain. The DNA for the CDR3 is TGTGCCAGCAGCTTAGGCGAAGCGGGGGGCTCGTACTTC. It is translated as CASSLGEAGGSYF.